This TCR beta chain was sequenced in a study of blood T cell repertoires in COVID-19. The wider study: Acute and convalescent COVID-19 specimens originated in the United States, Italy and Spain. T cells, B-cell-depleted T cells, or PBMCs supplied cDNA or gDNA.

Participants had their cohort set by participant-reported clinical history. The CDR3 is 15 amino acids. V lost 6 bases and J lost 0; bases outside the gene matches: 5. Looked up from germline, CDR1 is ENHRY and CDR2 is SYGVKD. As processed by the authors: Amplification of reference gene primers was used by the study to estimate nucleated cell counts. The table came from immunoSEQ multiplex PCR; TCRdb's copy has only in-frame clones and leaves some out. V, J and clone size reflect that table, while D and trimming were determined from the DNA. The sample consists of about 190,000 clones, 84% of them appearing once.

Sequencing used PBMCs or T cells enriched from blood (not recorded which). The TCR originated in a woman in her twenties or thirties who had been exposed to COVID-19. The chain recombines TRBV10-3 with TRBJ2-1; TRBD1 aligns across 7 bases. The CDR3 spells CAIRPGQSSYNEQFF. For the CDR3, the DNA is TGTGCCATCAGGCCGGGACAGAGCTCCTACAATGAGCAGTTCTTC.